The entry that follows covers one TCR beta chain sequence. The antigen is not known. The data stem from a study of blood T cells in healthy people across ages. Across the study: Every two T cells gave about one barcoded beta molecule via template switching. Study observations and caveats: In older individuals, TCR beta diversity per million T cells was lower, falling roughly linearly with age. In long-lived donors, naive CD4+ cell counts and diversity exceeded those of aged donors.

Combining a sample-barcoded 5' primer with a J-beta primer mix, a second PCR ran for roughly 7 to 12 cycles. TCRdb re-derived calls from the 5' RACE reads in MiXCR, one entry per CDR3 protein. Of approximately 1.5 million distinct CDR3 sequences in the sample, 30% to 35% were seen once. Aged about 6 to 95, donors were systemically healthy Caucasians from Russia. The CDR3 is 19 residues long. Germline values: CDR1 MNHNS, CDR2 SASEGT. V lost 2 bases to trimming and J lost 0 bases; unmatched junction nucleotides: 13. This receptor was identified in a woman in her 30s in good health. This sequence joins TRBV6-1 and TRBJ1-2, with 9 bases fitting TRBD1. Sequenced material: blood. The CDR3 DNA reads TGTGCCAGCAGTGAACCTACCCCAAAACAGGGGGCCGCTAACTATGGCTACACCTTC. Its translation: CASSEPTPKQGAANYGYTF.